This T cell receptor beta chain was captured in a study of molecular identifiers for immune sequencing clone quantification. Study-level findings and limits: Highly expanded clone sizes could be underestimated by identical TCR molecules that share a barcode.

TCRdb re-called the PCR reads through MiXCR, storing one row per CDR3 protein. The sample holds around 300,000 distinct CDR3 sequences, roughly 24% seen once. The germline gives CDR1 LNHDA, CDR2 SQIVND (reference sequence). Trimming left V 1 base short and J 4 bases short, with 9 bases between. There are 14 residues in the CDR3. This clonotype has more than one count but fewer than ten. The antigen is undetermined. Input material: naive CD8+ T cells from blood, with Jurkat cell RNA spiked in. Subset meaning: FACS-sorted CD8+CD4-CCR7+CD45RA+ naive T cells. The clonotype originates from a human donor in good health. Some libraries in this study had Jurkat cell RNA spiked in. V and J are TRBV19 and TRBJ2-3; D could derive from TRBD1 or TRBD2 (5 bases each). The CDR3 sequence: CASSIGWGPDTQYF. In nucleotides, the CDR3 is TGTGCCAGTAGTATAGGGTGGGGACCAGATACGCAGTATTTT.